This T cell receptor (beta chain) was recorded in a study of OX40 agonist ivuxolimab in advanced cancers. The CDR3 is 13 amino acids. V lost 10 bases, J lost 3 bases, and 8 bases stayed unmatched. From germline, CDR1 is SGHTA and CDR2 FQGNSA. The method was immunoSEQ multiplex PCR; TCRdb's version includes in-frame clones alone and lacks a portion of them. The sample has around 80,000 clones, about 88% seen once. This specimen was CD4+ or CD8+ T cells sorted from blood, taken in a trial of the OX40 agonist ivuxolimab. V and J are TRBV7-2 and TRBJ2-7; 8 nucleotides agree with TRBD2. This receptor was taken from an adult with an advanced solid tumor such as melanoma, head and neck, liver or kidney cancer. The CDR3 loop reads CATTSGGSYEQYF. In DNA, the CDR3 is TGTGCCACCACCAGCGGGGGTAGCTACGAGCAGTACTTC. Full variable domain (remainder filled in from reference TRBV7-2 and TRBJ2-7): GAGVSQSPSNKVTEKGKDVELRCDPISGHTALYWYRQSLGQGLEFLIYFQGNSAPDKSGLPSDRFSAERTGGSVSTLTIQRTQQEDSAVYLCATTSGGSYEQYFGPGTRLTVT.